Listed below are T cell receptor beta chains from one sample, sequenced in a study of blood T cell repertoires in COVID-19. The table came from immunoSEQ multiplex PCR; TCRdb's copy has only in-frame clones and leaves some out. The sample yields approximately 470,000 clones, 80% to 90% seen once. What was sequenced was peripheral blood. The receptors shown here come from a human donor in a cohort sampled during active COVID-19. Both conserved end residues are trimmed from each CDR3. Each record gives: D gene, CDR3 length, V gene, CDR3 protein. A D gene is named only where the DNA matches it firmly.

d_gene: .
len: 12
v_gene: TRBV2
CDR3aa: ASSEAAVNTEAF

d_gene: TRBD1
len: 14
v_gene: TRBV28
CDR3aa: AITGVWGLEKDGYT

d_gene: TRBD2
len: 11
v_gene: TRBV29-1
CDR3aa: SVSGKSYNEQF

d_gene: TRBD2
len: 14
v_gene: TRBV10-3
CDR3aa: AISESSGAGAGEQF

d_gene: .
len: 15
v_gene: TRBV21-1
CDR3aa: ASSKRYSGREDNEQF

d_gene: .
len: 13
v_gene: TRBV5-6
CDR3aa: ASSLVGGIMGEQY

d_gene: .
len: 13
v_gene: TRBV5-8
CDR3aa: ASSLGQGSGNEQF

d_gene: .
len: 10
v_gene: TRBV30
CDR3aa: AWSAGMYGYT

d_gene: .
len: 12
v_gene: TRBV3-1/TRBV3-2
CDR3aa: ASSLGPGEDEQY

d_gene: .
len: 8
v_gene: TRBV28
CDR3aa: ASRRYGYT

d_gene: .
len: 11
v_gene: TRBV10-3
CDR3aa: AISLQGEGEQY

d_gene: .
len: 14
v_gene: TRBV7-2
CDR3aa: ASSSAGRGRGQPQH

d_gene: .
len: 12
v_gene: TRBV5-5
CDR3aa: ASSLIPGETEAF

d_gene: .
len: 16
v_gene: TRBV15
CDR3aa: ATSRDRGGDVGKNIQY

d_gene: .
len: 14
v_gene: TRBV24-1
CDR3aa: ATSDFRLAGTDTQY

d_gene: .
len: 11
v_gene: TRBV30
CDR3aa: AWSAGGNQPQH

d_gene: TRBD2
len: 14
v_gene: TRBV4-3
CDR3aa: ASSQEASGTSYEQY

d_gene: .
len: 11
v_gene: TRBV29-1
CDR3aa: SVDRWEEDTQY

d_gene: TRBD1
len: 14
v_gene: TRBV5-6
CDR3aa: ASSQTGTGKIYEQY

d_gene: TRBD2
len: 18
v_gene: TRBV30
CDR3aa: AWDKGTSGRGGPSTDTQY

d_gene: .
len: 11
v_gene: TRBV19
CDR3aa: ASRQLATYGYT

d_gene: .
len: 12
v_gene: TRBV28
CDR3aa: ASSSWAGNTEAF

d_gene: TRBD2
len: 12
v_gene: TRBV19
CDR3aa: ASTPSGNYNEQF

d_gene: .
len: 10
v_gene: TRBV24-1
CDR3aa: ATGDRFEKLF

d_gene: .
len: 12
v_gene: TRBV30
CDR3aa: AWRLRGGVETQY

d_gene: .
len: 13
v_gene: TRBV5-5
CDR3aa: ASKEGSSGANVLT

d_gene: .
len: 11
v_gene: TRBV19
CDR3aa: ASQRGRSQPQH

d_gene: TRBD2
len: 15
v_gene: TRBV3-1/TRBV3-2
CDR3aa: ASSPTLAGGGPQQQF

d_gene: TRBD1
len: 11
v_gene: TRBV11-2
CDR3aa: ASSLDRNYGYT

d_gene: TRBD2
len: 14
v_gene: TRBV19
CDR3aa: ASSIHPGLAANEQF

d_gene: .
len: 13
v_gene: TRBV2
CDR3aa: ASSYDRSYDQPQH

d_gene: .
len: 14
v_gene: TRBV6-5
CDR3aa: ASSYGSSPSHNEQF

d_gene: TRBD1
len: 10
v_gene: TRBV6-2/TRBV6-3
CDR3aa: ASSYSRDRQY

d_gene: .
len: 14
v_gene: TRBV6-5
CDR3aa: ASSYMGARTNEKLF

d_gene: .
len: 12
v_gene: TRBV7-3
CDR3aa: ATLRGNLYQPQH

d_gene: TRBD1
len: 15
v_gene: TRBV6-1
CDR3aa: ASSVFPTGIKNTEAF

d_gene: .
len: 11
v_gene: TRBV19
CDR3aa: ASSIGRNQPQH

d_gene: TRBD2
len: 16
v_gene: TRBV7-9
CDR3aa: ASSPGLAGGPLDNEQF

d_gene: TRBD2
len: 12
v_gene: TRBV3-1/TRBV3-2
CDR3aa: ASSHRLAPYEQY

d_gene: .
len: 13
v_gene: TRBV19
CDR3aa: ASSIPGRGSNEQF

d_gene: TRBD1
len: 13
v_gene: TRBV9
CDR3aa: ASSPGTGSENEQF

d_gene: TRBD2
len: 14
v_gene: TRBV5-1
CDR3aa: ASSALTSGGYNEQF

d_gene: TRBD2
len: 13
v_gene: TRBV6-2/TRBV6-3
CDR3aa: ASSYDSGGGREQF

d_gene: TRBD2
len: 15
v_gene: TRBV6-2/TRBV6-3
CDR3aa: ASSYAGTSGAYNEQF

d_gene: TRBD2
len: 12
v_gene: TRBV6-5
CDR3aa: ASSYSLALNEQY

d_gene: TRBD2
len: 13
v_gene: TRBV19
CDR3aa: ASSTTSGRPHEQY

d_gene: TRBD1
len: 13
v_gene: TRBV30
CDR3aa: AWSVLLTGETEAF

d_gene: .
len: 19
v_gene: TRBV21-1
CDR3aa: ASSKAPMIENRLIHNQPQH

d_gene: TRBD1
len: 13
v_gene: TRBV25-1
CDR3aa: ASSEYPGTAVEAF

d_gene: .
len: 10
v_gene: TRBV2
CDR3aa: ASRDGGDTQY

d_gene: .
len: 10
v_gene: TRBV19
CDR3aa: ASAGKDAPLH